The clone carrying this TCR beta chain ranks as medium-sized (0.01 to 0.1%). The antigen remains undetermined. The sample is drawn from a study of chemoradiotherapy in HPV16-positive cancers. The method was immunoSEQ multiplex PCR; TCRdb's version includes in-frame clones alone and lacks a portion of them. The table records about 14,000 clones, around nine tenths of them present only once. Notes on the study in general: Candidate HPV-specific clones and E7-related TCR motifs grew in tumor during treatment. HPV-specific T cells were functionally defined from only two HPV16-positive patients. HPV-responsive T-cell expansion during chemoradiotherapy was linked to improved recurrence-free survival in HPV16-positive patients.

Germline assignment: CDR1 MGHRA and CDR2 YSYEKL. The CDR3 covers 15 residues. V was cut by 1 base and J by 7 bases, with 17 bases left in between. This receptor was obtained from a human donor with HPV-associated anogenital cancer. Sequencing was performed on tumor tissue, taken from a patient who underwent chemoradiotherapy. The chain couples TRBV4-1 to TRBJ2-7; maybe TRBD1 (6 bases). CDR3 region: CASSQAVQTRGEQYF. The CDR3 DNA follows: TGCGCCAGCAGCCAAGCTGTTCAGACGAGGGGGGAGCAGTACTTC.